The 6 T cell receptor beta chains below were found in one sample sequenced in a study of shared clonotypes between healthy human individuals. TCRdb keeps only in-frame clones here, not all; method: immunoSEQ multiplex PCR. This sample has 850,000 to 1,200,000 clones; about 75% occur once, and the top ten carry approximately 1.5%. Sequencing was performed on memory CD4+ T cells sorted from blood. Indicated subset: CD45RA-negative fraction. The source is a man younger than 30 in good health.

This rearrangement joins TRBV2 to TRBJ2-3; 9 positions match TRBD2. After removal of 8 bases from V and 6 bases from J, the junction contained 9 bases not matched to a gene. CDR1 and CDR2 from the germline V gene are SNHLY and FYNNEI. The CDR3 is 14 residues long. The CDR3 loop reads CASDAGGKEDTQYF. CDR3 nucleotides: TGTGCCAGCGATGCGGGAGGGAAGGAGGATACGCAGTATTTT. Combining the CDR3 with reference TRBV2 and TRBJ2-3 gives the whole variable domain EPEVTQTPSHQVTQMGQEVILRCVPISNHLYFYWYRQILGQKVEFLVSFYNNEISEKSEIFDDQFSVERPDGSNFTLKIRSTKLEDSAMYFCASDAGGKEDTQYFGPGTRLTVL.

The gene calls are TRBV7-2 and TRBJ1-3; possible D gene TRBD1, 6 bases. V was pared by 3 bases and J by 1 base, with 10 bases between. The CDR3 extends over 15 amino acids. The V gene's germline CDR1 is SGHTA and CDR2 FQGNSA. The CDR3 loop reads CASSFQGSSGNTIYF. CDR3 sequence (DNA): TGTGCCAGCAGCTTTCAGGGGTCTTCTGGAAACACCATATATTTT.

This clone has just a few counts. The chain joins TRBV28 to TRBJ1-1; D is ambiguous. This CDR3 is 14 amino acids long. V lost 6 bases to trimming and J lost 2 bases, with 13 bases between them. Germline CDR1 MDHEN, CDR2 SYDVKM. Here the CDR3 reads CASRGSPGNTEAFF. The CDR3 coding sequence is TGTGCCAGCAGAGGCAGCCCGGGAAACACTGAAGCTTTCTTT.

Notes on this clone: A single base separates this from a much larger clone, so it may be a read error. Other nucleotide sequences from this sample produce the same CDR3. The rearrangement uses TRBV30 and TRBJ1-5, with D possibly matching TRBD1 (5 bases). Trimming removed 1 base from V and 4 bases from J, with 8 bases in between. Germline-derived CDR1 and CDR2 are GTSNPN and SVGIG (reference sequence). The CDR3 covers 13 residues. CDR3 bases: TGTGCCTGGAGTGGGGCAGGGAATCAGCCCCAGCATTTT. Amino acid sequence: CAWSGAGNQPQHF.

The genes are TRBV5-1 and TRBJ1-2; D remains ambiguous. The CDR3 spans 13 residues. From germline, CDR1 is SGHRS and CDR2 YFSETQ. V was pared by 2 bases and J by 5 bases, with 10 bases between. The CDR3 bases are TGCGCCAGCAGCTTTGGAGAACGGTATGGCTACACCTTC. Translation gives CASSFGERYGYTF. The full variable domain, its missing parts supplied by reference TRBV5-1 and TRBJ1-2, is KAGVTQTPRYLIKTRGQQVTLSCSPISGHRSVSWYQQTPGQGLQFLFEYFSETQRNKGNFPGRFSGRQFSNSRSEMNVSTLELGDSALYLCASSFGERYGYTFGSGTRLTVV.

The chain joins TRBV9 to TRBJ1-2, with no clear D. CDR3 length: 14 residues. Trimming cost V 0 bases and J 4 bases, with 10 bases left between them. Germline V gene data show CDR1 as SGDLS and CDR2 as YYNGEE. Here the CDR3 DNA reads TGTGCCAGCAGCGTAGGGGCGCGGGGCTATGGCTACACCTTC. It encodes CASSVGARGYGYTF. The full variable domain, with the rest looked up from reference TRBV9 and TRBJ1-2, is DSGVTQTPKHLITATGQRVTLRCSPRSGDLSVYWYQQSLDQGLQFLIQYYNGEERAKGNILERFSAQQFPDLHSELNLSSLELGDSALYFCASSVGARGYGYTFGSGTRLTVV.